Given below is one T cell receptor beta chain in context. The antigen remains unidentified. These data are taken from a study of T-cell memory formation after mild COVID-19. 5'RACE primed at constant segments yielded TCR alpha and TCR beta cDNA libraries bearing sample barcodes and UMIs. TCRdb re-called the 5' RACE reads with MiXCR, one entry per CDR3 protein. The data show about 140,000 distinct CDR3 sequences, 11% to 15% seen once. Study results and limitations: Clones that contracted from day 15 to 85 had balanced CD4/CD8; later expanders were CD4+ biased.

The CDR3 is 14 amino acids. Per the germline V gene, CDR1 is SGDLS and CDR2 is YYNGEE. Trimming took 4 bases from V and 5 from J, leaving 13 bases between them. The sequencing sample was made of PBMCs or a T cell subset sorted from them (not recorded which). This clonotype was sampled from an adult woman who had mild COVID-19 (a few samples of this study predate the infection). Cell type and time point are not known. The chain has TRBV9 and TRBJ2-1; D unclear. Written as DNA, the CDR3 is TGTGCCAGCAGCCCCTGGAGTGGAAACAATGAGCAGTTCTTC. It specifies CASSPWSGNNEQFF.